One sample yielded the 27 T cell receptor beta chains listed below, sequenced in a study of blood T cell repertoires in COVID-19. TCRdb keeps only in-frame clones here, not all; method: immunoSEQ multiplex PCR. The sample lists approximately 200,000 clones, 75% to 90% occurring once. Source material: PBMCs or T cells enriched from blood (not recorded which). Source of these receptors: a man in his forties who had recovered from COVID-19.

V is TRBV7-3 and J is TRBJ2-6; no clear D gene. V was cut by 2 bases and J by 1 base, with 12 bases left in between. Germline loops: CDR1 SGHTA, CDR2 FQGTGA. This CDR3 has 17 amino acids. CDR3 DNA: TGTGCCAGCAGCTTACTTGGTCAGAAGTCTGGGGCCAACGTCCTGACTTTC. It translates to CASSLLGQKSGANVLTF.

The chain is built from TRBV30 and TRBJ2-5, with 7 positions matching TRBD2. V gave up 7 bases and J gave up 2 bases; unmatched junction bases: 7. Germline V gives CDR1 GTSNPN, CDR2 SVGIG (reference sequence). The CDR3 is made up of 13 amino acids. The CDR3 loop reads CAFHGGGQETQYF. The CDR3 DNA follows: TGTGCCTTCCACGGCGGGGGTCAAGAGACCCAGTACTTC. Full variable domain (missing parts from reference TRBV30 and TRBJ2-5): SQTIHQWPATLVQPVGSPLSLECTVEGTSNPNLYWYRQAAGRGLQLLFYSVGIGQISSEVPQNLSASRPQDRQFILSSKKLLLSDSGFYLCAFHGGGQETQYFGPGTRLLVL.

The rearrangement joins TRBV6-5 to TRBJ1-4; 8 bases agree with TRBD1. The CDR3 contains 15 residues. With 4 bases clipped from V and 7 bases from J, the junction kept 8 bases outside the gene matches. CDR1 is MNHEY, CDR2 SVGAGI, per germline. The CDR3 region is CASSLTGGVGEKLFF. The CDR3, as DNA: TGTGCCAGCAGTTTAACAGGGGGTGTAGGTGAAAAACTGTTTTTT.

V gene TRBV7-9 combines with J gene TRBJ1-5; no definite D call. The CDR3 consists of 14 residues. The V gene lost 2 bases and the J gene lost 5 bases, with 10 bases spanning the gap. Germline loops: CDR1 SEHNR, CDR2 FQNEAQ (reference sequence). The CDR3 is CASSLKGADQPQHF. In nucleotides, the CDR3 is TGTGCCAGCAGCTTAAAAGGCGCGGATCAGCCCCAGCATTTT.

The chain has TRBV3-1 (or the pseudogene TRBV3-2) and TRBJ1-2, with D perhaps TRBD1 (5 bases). The CDR3 spans 12 residues. Trimming took 8 bases from V and 8 from J, leaving 15 bases between them. Germline CDR1 LGHDT, CDR2 YNNKEL (reference sequence). The CDR3 DNA sequence: TGTGCCAGCCGATATTCTCAGGGCGGCTACACCTTC. It codes for CASRYSQGGYTF.

This clone was counted once. This chain connects TRBV4-1 to TRBJ1-5; 9 bases agree with TRBD1. Germline V gene lookup returns CDR1 MGHRA and CDR2 YSYEKL. This CDR3 is built from 15 residues. Trimming cost V 5 bases and J 7 bases; bases outside gene matches: 9. CDR3 loop: CASSLRTGDNQPQHF. DNA of the CDR3: TGCGCCAGCAGCTTGAGGACAGGGGATAACCAGCCCCAGCATTTT.

The chain employs TRBV9 and TRBJ2-2; D remains ambiguous. Trimming cost V 3 bases and J 3 bases, with 9 bases left between them. The V gene's germline CDR1 is SGDLS and CDR2 YYNGEE. The CDR3 is made up of 14 amino acids. CDR3 residues: CASSADTYTGELFF. CDR3 coding DNA: TGTGCCAGCAGCGCAGACACGTACACCGGGGAGCTGTTTTTT.

The chain has TRBV25-1 and TRBJ1-1, with 7 bases identical to TRBD1. The CDR3 extends over 12 amino acids. The germline gives CDR1 MGHDK, CDR2 SYGVNS. The ends lost 7 bases at V and 2 bases at J; junction bases unmatched: 1. CDR3 in DNA: TGTGCCAGCACAGGGGGAAACACTGAAGCTTTCTTT. This gives the protein CASTGGNTEAFF.

A few counts support this clone. The chain uses TRBV19 and TRBJ2-2, with TRBD1 matching 8 bases. The junction had 15 bases not matched to a gene; V was cut back by 6 bases and J by 6 bases. The CDR3 contains 17 residues. The germline CDR1 and CDR2 sequences are LNHDA and SQIVND (reference sequence). In DNA form, the CDR3 reads TGTGCCAGTAGGCACGGACAGGGCCGGGGAGGCGCCGGGGAGCTGTTTTTT. Its protein is CASRHGQGRGGAGELFF.

The rearrangement uses TRBV3-1 (or the pseudogene TRBV3-2) and TRBJ2-1; TRBD2 matches at 8 bases. The CDR3 sequence is 15 residues long. The junction had 5 bases not matched to a gene; V was cut back by 6 bases and J by 1 base. Germline V gene sequence: CDR1 LGHDT, CDR2 YNNKEL (reference sequence). The CDR3 region is CASRLSGSSYNEQFF. DNA for the CDR3: TGTGCCAGCAGACTCAGCGGGAGTTCCTACAATGAGCAGTTCTTC.

This chain joins TRBV19 and TRBJ2-5, with D possibly being TRBD2 (6 bases). Germline V gene sequence: CDR1 LNHDA, CDR2 SQIVND (reference sequence). Trimming removed 6 bases from V and 4 bases from J, with 15 bases in between. This CDR3 comprises 14 residues. The CDR3 sequence is CASSQPGRGETQYF. The CDR3 bases are TGTGCCAGTAGCCAACCTGGGCGGGGAGAGACCCAGTACTTC.

This rearrangement joins TRBV4-1 to TRBJ1-4; weak D call: TRBD1 (5 bases). CDR3 length: 13 residues. V gave up 0 bases and J gave up 9 bases, with 8 bases separating them. Germline-derived CDR1 and CDR2 are MGHRA and YSYEKL. The CDR3 loop is CASSQEGAQKLFF. The CDR3 DNA sequence: TGCGCCAGCAGCCAAGAAGGGGCGCAAAAACTGTTTTTT.

This clone has only a few counts. The J gene is TRBJ1-4, the V gene TRBV18; perhaps TRBD1 as D (5 bases). The germline gives CDR1 KGHSH, CDR2 LQKENI. The CDR3 has 16 amino acids. V was pared by 0 bases and J by 0 bases, with 8 bases between. The CDR3, as DNA: TGTGCCAGCTCACCACCGACAGCTGCAACTAATGAAAAACTGTTTTTT. Protein: CASSPPTAATNEKLFF.

This chain connects TRBV3-1 (or the pseudogene TRBV3-2) to TRBJ1-3; tentative D call: TRBD1 (6 bases). With 3 bases removed from V and 9 bases from J, the gap between germline ends came to 12 bases. CDR1 is LGHDT and CDR2 is YNNKEL in the germline V gene (reference sequence). CDR3 length: 13 amino acids. The CDR3 loop reads CASSHRQDPTIYF. CDR3 DNA sequence: TGTGCCAGCAGCCACAGACAGGATCCCACCATATATTTT.

J is TRBJ2-2 and V is TRBV11-2; TRBD1 matches at 8 bases. Germline-derived CDR1 and CDR2 are SGHAT and FQNNGV. This CDR3 contains 14 residues. Trimming at V came to 6 bases and at J to 7 bases, leaving 7 bases not matched to a gene. This CDR3 reads CASSLDREIGELFF. CDR3 DNA sequence: TGTGCCAGCAGTTTGGACAGGGAGATCGGGGAGCTGTTTTTT.

The J gene is TRBJ1-1, the V gene TRBV6-5; a possible D gene is TRBD1 (6 bases). The CDR3 is made up of 13 amino acids. CDR1 is MNHEY and CDR2 is SVGAGI in the germline V gene. Trimming shortened V by 7 bases and J by 1 base, and 10 bases separated the two germline ends. The CDR3 is CASNRQENTEAFF. CDR3 in DNA: TGTGCCAGCAATCGACAGGAGAACACTGAAGCTTTCTTT.

The gene calls are TRBV6-2 or TRBV6-3 and TRBJ2-3; D gene uncertain. The CDR3 covers 12 residues. CDR1 is MNHEY, CDR2 SVGEGT, per germline. V lost 6 bases to trimming and J lost 5 bases, with 9 bases between them. The chain's CDR3 is CASSPRRDTQYF. CDR3 in DNA: TGTGCCAGCAGCCCCCGCAGAGATACGCAGTATTTT.

V and J are TRBV2 and TRBJ2-5, with D tentatively TRBD2 (6 bases). The ends were cut back, 7 bases at V and 1 base at J, with 7 bases in the middle. The V gene's germline CDR1 is SNHLY and CDR2 FYNNEI. The CDR3 length is 12 residues. The CDR3 loop reads CASMGLQETQYF. Here the CDR3 DNA reads TGTGCCAGCATGGGACTCCAAGAGACCCAGTACTTC.

The chain has TRBV5-1 and TRBJ2-1, with TRBD2 identical over 12 bases. The CDR3 extends over 18 amino acids. From germline, CDR1 is SGHRS and CDR2 YFSETQ. Trimming at V came to 4 bases and at J to 0 bases, leaving 8 bases not matched to a gene. Written as DNA, the CDR3 is TGCGCCAGCAGCAGAGGGACTAGCGGGCTAAGCTCCTACAATGAGCAGTTCTTC. Residues: CASSRGTSGLSSYNEQFF.

The CDR3 DNA sequence: TGCGCCAGCAGCCAACGGACCGGGACTAGCGGAAACAATGAGCAGTTCTTC. This gives the protein CASSQRTGTSGNNEQFF. This sequence joins TRBV4-1 and TRBJ2-1; 11 bases fit TRBD2. Germline values: CDR1 MGHRA, CDR2 YSYEKL. The J segment lost 5 bases and the V segment lost 2 bases, leaving 8 bases of the junction unmatched. The CDR3 is 17 residues long.

The rearrangement links TRBV5-4 to TRBJ2-7; D possibly corresponds to TRBD1 (5 bases). This CDR3 region has 15 residues. The V and J ends lost 0 bases and 2 bases respectively, with 12 bases between them. CDR1 SGHNT and CDR2 YYREEE come from the germline V gene (reference sequence). CDR3 protein: CASSLDRSSAYEQYF. The CDR3, as DNA: TGTGCCAGCAGCTTGGACAGGAGTTCAGCCTACGAGCAGTACTTC.

V usage is TRBV6-1 and J usage is TRBJ1-5, with D uncertain. CDR1 is MNHNS and CDR2 is SASEGT in the germline V gene. The CDR3 loop spans 14 amino acids. V was shortened by 2 bases and J by 10 bases, with 15 bases between the two germline ends. CDR3 protein: CASSEFITAQPQHF. The CDR3 nucleotides are TGTGCCAGCAGTGAATTCATAACTGCGCAACCCCAGCATTTT.

The chain couples TRBV3-1 (or the pseudogene TRBV3-2) to TRBJ2-1; D gene ambiguous. Germline V CDR1 and CDR2: LGHDT, YNNKEL (reference sequence). CDR3 length equals 13 residues. The V and J ends lost 1 base and 15 bases respectively, with 16 bases between them. As DNA, the CDR3 is TGTGCCAGCAGCCAAGGTATCGCTATAGAAGCGTTCTTC. Its protein is CASSQGIAIEAFF.

This clone turned up a few times. This sequence joins TRBV12-2 and TRBJ1-2; the DNA was not used to check the table's D call, TRBD1. TRBV12-2 constitutes a pseudogene. The CDR3 length is 15 residues. The CDR3 is CASRPNPAGNYGYTF. CDR3 coding DNA: TGTGCAAGTCGCCCAAACCCTGCAGGGAACTATGGCTACACCTTC.

The rearrangement uses TRBV10-3 and TRBJ1-1; 8 nucleotides align to TRBD1. The CDR3 consists of 15 residues. Trimming cost V 0 bases and J 6 bases; bases outside gene matches: 6. Germline values: CDR1 ENHRY, CDR2 SYGVKD. The CDR3 DNA follows: TGTGCCATCAGTGAGTCCGGAGACAGGGGCGCTGAAGCTTTCTTT. This gives the protein CAISESGDRGAEAFF.

The chain uses TRBV9 and TRBJ2-2; 9 bases align to TRBD1. CDR3 length: 15 residues. V trimming: 5 bases; J trimming: 3 bases; junction bases outside the gene matches: 5. CDR1 SGDLS and CDR2 YYNGEE come from the germline V gene. The CDR3 reads CASSLGTGYTGELFF. CDR3 nucleotide sequence: TGTGCCAGCAGTTTAGGGACAGGGTACACCGGGGAGCTGTTTTTT.

V is TRBV25-1 and J is TRBJ1-3; no firm D call. Trimming removed 5 bases from V and 0 bases from J, with 14 bases in between. The CDR3 is 16 amino acids. CDR1 is MGHDK and CDR2 is SYGVNS in the germline V gene. The CDR3 loop is CASSPMAGSSGNTIYF. The CDR3 nucleotides are TGTGCCAGCAGTCCTATGGCGGGGAGCTCTGGAAACACCATATATTTT.